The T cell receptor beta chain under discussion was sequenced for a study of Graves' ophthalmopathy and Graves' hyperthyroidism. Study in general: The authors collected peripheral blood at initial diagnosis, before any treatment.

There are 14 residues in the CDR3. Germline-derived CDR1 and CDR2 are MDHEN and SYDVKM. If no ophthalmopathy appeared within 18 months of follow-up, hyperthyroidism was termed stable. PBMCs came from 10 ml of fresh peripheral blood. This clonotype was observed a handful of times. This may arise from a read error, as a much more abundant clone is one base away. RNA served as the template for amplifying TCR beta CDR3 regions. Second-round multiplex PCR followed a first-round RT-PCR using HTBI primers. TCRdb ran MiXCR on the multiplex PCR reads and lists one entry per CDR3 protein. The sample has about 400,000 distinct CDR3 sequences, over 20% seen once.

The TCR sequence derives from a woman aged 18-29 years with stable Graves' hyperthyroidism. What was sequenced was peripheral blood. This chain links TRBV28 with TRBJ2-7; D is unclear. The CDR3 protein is CASTATMGFYERYF. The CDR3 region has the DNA TGTGCCAGCACCGCGACGATGGGGTTCTACGAGCGGTACTTC.